A selection of T cell receptor beta chains follows, all from one sample in a study of blood T cell repertoires in COVID-19. Clones were sequenced by immunoSEQ multiplex PCR, and TCRdb holds only the in-frame ones, with some missing. The table includes roughly 260,000 clones, 83% detected once. Sequencing input: PBMCs or T cells enriched from blood (not recorded which). These receptors originate from a woman between 35 and 50 years old who had been exposed to COVID-19. Both conserved end residues are part of each CDR3. Each record gives: D gene, J gene, V gene, clone size, CDR3 DNA, CDR3 protein. A D gene is named only where the DNA matches it firmly. Size is stated for part of the rows, as once, few or many counts, or as a class when the clone is expanded.

D gene: -; J gene: TRBJ1-4; V gene: TRBV7-2; clone size: -; CDR3 DNA: TGTGCCAGCAGCTTCTCCCCCGGTGAAAAACTGTTTTTT; CDR3 protein: CASSFSPGEKLFF
D gene: TRBD1; J gene: TRBJ2-3; V gene: TRBV2; clone size: -; CDR3 DNA: TGTGCCAGCAGTGAGTCAGGGGGCTTTACGCAGTATTTT; CDR3 protein: CASSESGGFTQYF
D gene: TRBD1; J gene: TRBJ1-2; V gene: TRBV4-2; clone size: -; CDR3 DNA: TGTGCCAGCAGCCGCGACAGGGACGGCTACACCTTC; CDR3 protein: CASSRDRDGYTF
D gene: -; J gene: TRBJ1-5; V gene: TRBV6-5; clone size: -; CDR3 DNA: TGTGCCAGCAGGCAGGGTTCCCTCAATCAGCCCCAGCATTTT; CDR3 protein: CASRQGSLNQPQHF
D gene: -; J gene: TRBJ1-6; V gene: TRBV18; clone size: -; CDR3 DNA: TGTGCCAGCTCACCAGGGCCTGGTAATTCACCCCTCCACTTT; CDR3 protein: CASSPGPGNSPLHF
D gene: -; J gene: TRBJ1-5; V gene: TRBV3-1/TRBV3-2; clone size: -; CDR3 DNA: TGTGCCAGCAGCCAAGACAGCCCCGGGGATCAGCCCCAGCATTTT; CDR3 protein: CASSQDSPGDQPQHF
D gene: -; J gene: TRBJ2-7; V gene: TRBV9; clone size: -; CDR3 DNA: TGTGCCAGCAGCGTAGACGGCTACGAGCAGTACTTC; CDR3 protein: CASSVDGYEQYF
D gene: TRBD1; J gene: TRBJ2-2; V gene: TRBV27; clone size: -; CDR3 DNA: TGTGCCAGCAGTTTAGGACAGGGTAACACCGGGGAGCTGTTTTTT; CDR3 protein: CASSLGQGNTGELFF
D gene: -; J gene: TRBJ1-2; V gene: TRBV2; clone size: few; CDR3 DNA: TGTGCCAGCAGTGAAGAGGCAGGGCACACCTTC; CDR3 protein: CASSEEAGHTF
D gene: -; J gene: TRBJ2-5; V gene: TRBV4-2; clone size: -; CDR3 DNA: TGTGCCAGCAGCCAAGATGAGGCGCCGGCCGAGACCCAGTACTTC; CDR3 protein: CASSQDEAPAETQYF
D gene: -; J gene: TRBJ2-1; V gene: TRBV23-1; clone size: -; CDR3 DNA: TGCGCCATCCCCCTCGCCTGTGGGCCCCGCTCCTACAATGAGCAGTTCTTC; CDR3 protein: CAIPLACGPRSYNEQFF
D gene: TRBD1; J gene: TRBJ1-5; V gene: TRBV16; clone size: -; CDR3 DNA: TGTGCCAGCAGTCGCAGGACAGGGGAGAATCAGCCCCAGCATTTT; CDR3 protein: CASSRRTGENQPQHF
D gene: TRBD2; J gene: TRBJ2-1; V gene: TRBV4-2; clone size: few; CDR3 DNA: TGTGCCAGCAGCCAGGGACTAGCGGGGGACTCCTACAATGAGCAGTTCTTC; CDR3 protein: CASSQGLAGDSYNEQFF